A selection of T cell receptor beta chains follows, all from one sample in a study of blood T cells in healthy people across ages. TCRdb processed the 5' RACE reads anew with MiXCR; each CDR3 protein has one entry. The data contain about 1.6 million distinct CDR3 sequences, almost 35% of them singletons. Sequencing input: blood. The receptors were sampled from a woman in her 30s in good health. CDR3s include the opening cysteine and the closing phenylalanine or tryptophan. D genes are given only for firm matches. Part of the rows lack a size; the others show once, few, many or a class for expanded clones.

TRBJ2-5 | TRBV20-1 | TRBD2 | - | TGCAGTGCTAGAGATAGCGGGAGGGCCGGCAATGAGCAGTACTTC | CSARDSGRAGNEQYF
TRBJ1-2 | TRBV7-3 | TRBD1 | - | TGTGCCAGCAGGAACCGGACAGGCGGTAGCTTTGATAACTATGGCTACGCCTTC | CASRNRTGGSFDNYGYAF
TRBJ2-5 | TRBV2 | TRBD1 | - | TGTGCCAGCGGAACCGGGACAGGCCCAACTTTGACGTACTTC | CASGTGTGPTLTYF
TRBJ1-2 | TRBV19 | - | - | TGTGCCAGTAGTATTACAGGCTATAACTATGGCTACACCTTC | CASSITGYNYGYTF
TRBJ1-4 | TRBV4-1 | TRBD1 | few | TGCGCCAGCAGCCAGACAGGGTTGGTTGAAAAACTGTTTTTT | CASSQTGLVEKLFF
TRBJ2-1 | TRBV29-1 | TRBD2 | few | TGCAGCGCTAGCGGGACTAGCGAGAGAAGCTCCTACAATGAGCAGTTCTTC | CSASGTSERSSYNEQFF
TRBJ2-1 | TRBV10-3 | TRBD1 | - | TGTGCCATCAGTGAGTCGGACAGGGGGCCCGTCTCCTACAATAAGCAGTTCTTC | CAISESDRGPVSYNKQFF
TRBJ2-3 | TRBV6-1 | TRBD2 | - | TGTGCCAGCAGTGAAGGGACTAGCTTGAGCACAGATACGCAGTATTTT | CASSEGTSLSTDTQYF
TRBJ1-1 | TRBV13 | - | - | TGTGCCAGCAGCTTACACACTGAAGCTTTCTTT | CASSLHTEAFF
TRBJ2-7 | TRBV12-3/TRBV12-4 | - | many | TGTGCCAGCAGTTTAGCGCGGTTAGGGTACTACGAGCAGTACTTC | CASSLARLGYYEQYF
TRBJ1-1 | TRBV7-6 | TRBD1 | - | TGTGCCAGCAGCCCCCTCTTGACAGGGAAGGAAGCTTTCTTT | CASSPLLTGKEAFF
TRBJ2-1 | TRBV29-1 | TRBD2 | many | TGCAGCGTTCAGGCTAGCGGGGGGGCCTACAATGAGCAGTTCTTC | CSVQASGGAYNEQFF
TRBJ2-7 | TRBV6-1 | - | - | TGTGCCAGCAGTGTATCGGGGGCGAGCTCCTACGAGCAGTACTTC | CASSVSGASSYEQYF
TRBJ2-7 | TRBV18 | - | - | TGTGCCAGCAGTTTCTCCAGGGGGGGGTCCTACGAGCAGTACTTC | CASSFSRGGSYEQYF
TRBJ2-3 | TRBV5-1 | - | - | TGCGCCAGCAGCTCCCGGGTGGTGGATACGCAGTATTTT | CASSSRVVDTQYF
TRBJ2-5 | TRBV4-1 | TRBD2 | few | TGCGCCAGCAGCCTTACTAGCGGGAGGGGCGGGGAGACCCAGTACTTC | CASSLTSGRGGETQYF
TRBJ2-7 | TRBV27 | TRBD1 | few | TGTGCCAGCAGTTTATTTGCAGGGGGCGCCGAGCAGTACTTC | CASSLFAGGAEQYF
TRBJ1-1 | TRBV4-1 | - | few | TGCGCCAGCAGCCAAGTATATTCTTACCGGGGTGAAGCTTTCTTT | CASSQVYSYRGEAFF
TRBJ2-7 | TRBV25-1 | - | - | TGTGCCAGCAGGGGTTTGAGCGAGCAGTACTTC | CASRGLSEQYF